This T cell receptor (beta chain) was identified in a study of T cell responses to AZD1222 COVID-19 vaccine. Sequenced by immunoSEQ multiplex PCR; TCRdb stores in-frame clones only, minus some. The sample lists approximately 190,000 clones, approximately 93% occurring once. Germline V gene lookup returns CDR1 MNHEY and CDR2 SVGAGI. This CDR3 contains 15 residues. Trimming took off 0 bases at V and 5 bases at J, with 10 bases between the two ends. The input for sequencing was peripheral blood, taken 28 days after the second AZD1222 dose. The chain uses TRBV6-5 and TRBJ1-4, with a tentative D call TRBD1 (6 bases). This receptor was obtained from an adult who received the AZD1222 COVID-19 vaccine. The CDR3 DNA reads TGTGCCAGCAGTTACTCGGGTCAGGGGAATGAAAAACTGTTTTTT. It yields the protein CASSYSGQGNEKLFF.